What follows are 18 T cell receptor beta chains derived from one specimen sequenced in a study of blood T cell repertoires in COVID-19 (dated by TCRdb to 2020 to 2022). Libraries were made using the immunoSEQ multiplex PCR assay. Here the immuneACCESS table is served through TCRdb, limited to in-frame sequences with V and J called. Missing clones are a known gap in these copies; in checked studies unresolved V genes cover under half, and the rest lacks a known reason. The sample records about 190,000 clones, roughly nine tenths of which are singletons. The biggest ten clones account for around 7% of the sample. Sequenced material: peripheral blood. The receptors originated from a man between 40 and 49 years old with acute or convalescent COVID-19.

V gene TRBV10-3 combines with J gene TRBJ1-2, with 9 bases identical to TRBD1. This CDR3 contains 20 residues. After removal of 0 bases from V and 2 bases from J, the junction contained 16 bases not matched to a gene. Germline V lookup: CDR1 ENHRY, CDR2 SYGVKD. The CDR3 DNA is TGTGCCATCAGTGAGTCTCATGAGTCGGGACAGGGCTTCTTGAACTATGGCTACACCTTC. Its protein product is CAISESHESGQGFLNYGYTF.

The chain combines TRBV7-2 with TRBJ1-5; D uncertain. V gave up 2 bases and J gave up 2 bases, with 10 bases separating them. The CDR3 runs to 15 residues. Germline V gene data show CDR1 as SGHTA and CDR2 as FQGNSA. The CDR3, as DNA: TGTGCCAGCAGCTTATTTGGTACGGGCAATCAGCCCCAGCATTTT. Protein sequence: CASSLFGTGNQPQHF.

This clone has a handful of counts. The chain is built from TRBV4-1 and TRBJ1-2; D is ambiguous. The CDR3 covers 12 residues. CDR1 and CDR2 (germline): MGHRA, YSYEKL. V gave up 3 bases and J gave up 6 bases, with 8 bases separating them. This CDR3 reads CASSQPRDGYTF. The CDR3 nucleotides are TGCGCCAGCAGCCAGCCCCGGGATGGCTACACCTTC.

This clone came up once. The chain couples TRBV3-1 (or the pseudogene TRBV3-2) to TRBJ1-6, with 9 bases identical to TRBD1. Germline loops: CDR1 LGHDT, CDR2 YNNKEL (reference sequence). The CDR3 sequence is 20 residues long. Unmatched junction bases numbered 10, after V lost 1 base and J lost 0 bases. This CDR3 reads CASSQAGTGPRSSYNSPLHF. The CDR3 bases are TGTGCCAGCAGCCAAGCCGGGACAGGGCCCCGCAGCTCCTATAATTCACCCCTCCACTTT.

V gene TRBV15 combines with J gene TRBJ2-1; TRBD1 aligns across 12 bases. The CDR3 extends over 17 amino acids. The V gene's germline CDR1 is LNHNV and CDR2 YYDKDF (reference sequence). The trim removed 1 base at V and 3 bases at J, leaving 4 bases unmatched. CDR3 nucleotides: TGTGCCACCAGCAGAGGGGACAGGGGGCCTCTCTACAATGAGCAGTTCTTC. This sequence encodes CATSRGDRGPLYNEQFF.

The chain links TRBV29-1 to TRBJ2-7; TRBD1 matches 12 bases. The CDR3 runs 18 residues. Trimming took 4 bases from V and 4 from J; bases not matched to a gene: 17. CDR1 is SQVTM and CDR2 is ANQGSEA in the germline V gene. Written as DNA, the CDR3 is TGCAGCGTTGGTCTGTACCGGGACAGGGGGCTGATCGGGTACGAGCAGTACTTC. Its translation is CSVGLYRDRGLIGYEQYF.

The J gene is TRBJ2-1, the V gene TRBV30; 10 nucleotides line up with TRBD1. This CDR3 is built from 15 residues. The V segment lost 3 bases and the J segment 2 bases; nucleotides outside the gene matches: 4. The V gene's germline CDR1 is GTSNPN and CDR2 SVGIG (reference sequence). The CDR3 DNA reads TGTGCCTGGAGCCCCGGACAGGGGGCCTACAATGAGCAGTTCTTC. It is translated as CAWSPGQGAYNEQFF.

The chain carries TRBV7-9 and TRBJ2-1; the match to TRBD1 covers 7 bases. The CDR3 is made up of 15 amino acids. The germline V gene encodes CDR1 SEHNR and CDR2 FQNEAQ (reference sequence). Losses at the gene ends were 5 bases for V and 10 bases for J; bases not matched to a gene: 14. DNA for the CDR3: TGTGCCAGCAGCCCCTTGGTTGGTGACAGGGACGAGCAGTTCTTC. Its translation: CASSPLVGDRDEQFF.

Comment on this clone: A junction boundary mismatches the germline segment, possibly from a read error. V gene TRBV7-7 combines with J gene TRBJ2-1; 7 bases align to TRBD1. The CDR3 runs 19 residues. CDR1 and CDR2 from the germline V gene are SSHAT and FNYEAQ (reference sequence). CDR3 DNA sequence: TGTGCTAGCAGCGTTAGACCGGGACAGCCTGACCCTATCTACAATGAGCAGTTCTTC. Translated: CASSVRPGQPDPIYNEQFF. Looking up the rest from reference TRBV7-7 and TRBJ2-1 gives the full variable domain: GAGVSQSPRYKVTKRGQDVTLRCDPISSHATLYWYQQALGQGPEFLTYFNYEAQPDKSGLPSDRFSAERPEGSISTLTIQRTEQRDSAMYRCASSVRPGQPDPIYNEQFFGPGTRLTVL.

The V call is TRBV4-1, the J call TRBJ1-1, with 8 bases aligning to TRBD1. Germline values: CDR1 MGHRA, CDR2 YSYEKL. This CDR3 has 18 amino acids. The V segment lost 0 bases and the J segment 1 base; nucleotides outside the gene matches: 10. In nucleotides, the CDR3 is TGCGCCAGCAGCCAAGATTGGCAGGGGGCCAACTCGAACACTGAAGCTTTCTTT. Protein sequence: CASSQDWQGANSNTEAFF.

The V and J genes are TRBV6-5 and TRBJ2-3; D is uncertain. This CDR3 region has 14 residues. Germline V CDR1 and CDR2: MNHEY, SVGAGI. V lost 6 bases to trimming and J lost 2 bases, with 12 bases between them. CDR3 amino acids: CASSPRRFTDTQYF. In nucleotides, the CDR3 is TGTGCCAGCAGCCCCCGCCGGTTCACAGATACGCAGTATTTT.

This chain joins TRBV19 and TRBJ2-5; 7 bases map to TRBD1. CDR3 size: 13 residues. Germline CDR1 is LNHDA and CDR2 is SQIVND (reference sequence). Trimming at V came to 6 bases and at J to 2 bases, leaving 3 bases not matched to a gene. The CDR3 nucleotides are TGTGCCAGTAGCTCGACAGGGCAAGAGACCCAGTACTTC. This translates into CASSSTGQETQYF. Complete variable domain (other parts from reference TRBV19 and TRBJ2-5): DGGITQSPKYLFRKEGQNVTLSCEQNLNHDAMYWYRQDPGQGLRLIYYSQIVNDFQKGDIAEGYSVSREKKESFPLTVTSAQKNPTAFYLCASSSTGQETQYFGPGTRLLVL.

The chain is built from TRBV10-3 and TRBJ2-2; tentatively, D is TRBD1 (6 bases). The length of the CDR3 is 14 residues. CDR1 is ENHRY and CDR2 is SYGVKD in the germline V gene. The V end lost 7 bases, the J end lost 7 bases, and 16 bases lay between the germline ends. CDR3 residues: CAINAGAANGELFF. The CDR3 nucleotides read TGTGCCATCAACGCAGGGGCAGCTAACGGGGAGCTGTTTTTT.

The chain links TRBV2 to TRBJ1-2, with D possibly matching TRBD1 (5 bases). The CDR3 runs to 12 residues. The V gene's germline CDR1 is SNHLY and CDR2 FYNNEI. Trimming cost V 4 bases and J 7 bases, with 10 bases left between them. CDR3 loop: CASSGWGGGYTF. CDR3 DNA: TGTGCCAGCAGTGGATGGGGGGGTGGCTACACCTTC. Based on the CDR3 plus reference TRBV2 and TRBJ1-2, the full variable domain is EPEVTQTPSHQVTQMGQEVILRCVPISNHLYFYWYRQILGQKVEFLVSFYNNEISEKSEIFDDQFSVERPDGSNFTLKIRSTKLEDSAMYFCASSGWGGGYTFGSGTRLTVV.

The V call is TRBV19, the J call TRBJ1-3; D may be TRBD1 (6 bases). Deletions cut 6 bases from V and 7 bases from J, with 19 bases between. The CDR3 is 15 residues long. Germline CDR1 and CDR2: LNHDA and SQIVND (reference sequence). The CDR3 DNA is TGTGCCAGTAGCCTGGACAGTACCTCGAGGAACACCATATATTTT. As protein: CASSLDSTSRNTIYF.

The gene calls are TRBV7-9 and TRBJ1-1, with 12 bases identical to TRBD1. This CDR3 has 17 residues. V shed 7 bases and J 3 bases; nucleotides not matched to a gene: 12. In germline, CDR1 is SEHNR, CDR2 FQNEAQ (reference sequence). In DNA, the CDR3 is TGTGCCAGCATCGGCCGGGACAGGGGGCGTAGAGACACTGAAGCTTTCTTT. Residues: CASIGRDRGRRDTEAFF.

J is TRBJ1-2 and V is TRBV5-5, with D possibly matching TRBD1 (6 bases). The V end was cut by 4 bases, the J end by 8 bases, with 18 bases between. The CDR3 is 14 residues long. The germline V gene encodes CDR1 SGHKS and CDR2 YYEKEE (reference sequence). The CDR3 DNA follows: TGTGCCAGCAGCCTCAATCGGGGGGCAGAAGGCTACACCTTC. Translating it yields CASSLNRGAEGYTF.

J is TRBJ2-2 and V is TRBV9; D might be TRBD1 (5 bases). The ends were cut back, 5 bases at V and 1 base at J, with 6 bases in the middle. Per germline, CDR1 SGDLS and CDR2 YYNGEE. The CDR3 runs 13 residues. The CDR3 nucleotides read TGTGCCAGCAGTCAGGGGAACACCGGGGAGCTGTTTTTT. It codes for CASSQGNTGELFF.